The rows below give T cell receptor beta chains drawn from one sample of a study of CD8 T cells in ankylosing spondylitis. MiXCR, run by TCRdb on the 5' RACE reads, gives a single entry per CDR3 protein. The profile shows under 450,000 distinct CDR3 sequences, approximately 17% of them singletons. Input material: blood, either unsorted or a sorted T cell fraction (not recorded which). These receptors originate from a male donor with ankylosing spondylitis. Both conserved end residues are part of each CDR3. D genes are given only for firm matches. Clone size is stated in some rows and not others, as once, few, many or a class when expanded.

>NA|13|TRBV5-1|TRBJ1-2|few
TGCGCCAGCAGCCCGTCCGGGGAGACTGGCTACACCTTC
CASSPSGETGYTF
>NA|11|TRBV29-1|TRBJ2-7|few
TGCAGCGTTAGGGACCCCTACGAGCAGTACTTC
CSVRDPYEQYF
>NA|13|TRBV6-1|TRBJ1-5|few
TGTGCCAGCAGCCGCAGGAGGAATCAGCCCCAGCATTTT
CASSRRRNQPQHF
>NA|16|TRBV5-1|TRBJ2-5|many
TGCGCCAGCAGCTTGTTCTACGCGGCTTTCGGAGAGACCCAGTACTTC
CASSLFYAAFGETQYF
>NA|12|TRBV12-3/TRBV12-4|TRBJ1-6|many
TGTGCCAGCAGTCTATGGGGGAGGTCCCTCCACTTT
CASSLWGRSLHF
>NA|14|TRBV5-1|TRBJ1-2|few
TGCGCCAGCAGCTTGGGGACAGTCGGGCGCGGCTACACCTTC
CASSLGTVGRGYTF
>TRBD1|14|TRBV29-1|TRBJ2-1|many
TGCAGCGCCCAACGGGACAGGGGGTACAATGAGCAGTTCTTC
CSAQRDRGYNEQFF
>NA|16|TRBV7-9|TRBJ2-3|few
TGTGCCAGCAGCTTAGTGGGGCCGACAGCCACAGATACGCAGTATTTT
CASSLVGPTATDTQYF
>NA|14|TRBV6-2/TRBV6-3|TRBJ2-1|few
TGTGCCAGCAGTTATGGTGAGGGCCCGGATGAGCAGTTCTTC
CASSYGEGPDEQFF
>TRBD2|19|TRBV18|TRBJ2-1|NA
TGTGCCAGCTCACCGTCAGGACTAGCGGGAGGGACCTCCTACAATGAGCAGTTCTTC
CASSPSGLAGGTSYNEQFF
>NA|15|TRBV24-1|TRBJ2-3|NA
TGTGCCACCAGTGATCCCACCCAGACCACAGATACGCAGTATTTT
CATSDPTQTTDTQYF
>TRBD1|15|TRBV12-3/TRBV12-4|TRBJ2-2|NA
TGTGCCAGCAGAAGACAGGGGGCCCCCACCGGGGAGCTGTTTTTT
CASRRQGAPTGELFF
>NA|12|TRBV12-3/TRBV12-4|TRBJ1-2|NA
TGTGCCAGCAGTTCGGGGCGCTATGGCTACACCTTC
CASSSGRYGYTF
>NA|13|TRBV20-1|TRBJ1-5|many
TGCAGTGCTAGAACAGGGTCGGGCCAGCCCCAGCATTTT
CSARTGSGQPQHF
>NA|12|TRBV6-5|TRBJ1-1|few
TGTGCCAGCGTGGCAGTTAACACTGAAGCTTTCTTT
CASVAVNTEAFF
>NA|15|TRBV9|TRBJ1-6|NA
TGTGCCAGCAGCGTAATTGGGGGGACGAATTCACCCCTCCACTTT
CASSVIGGTNSPLHF
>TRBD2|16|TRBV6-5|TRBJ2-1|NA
TGTGCCAGCAGTTGGGGCGGGGGGAGTTTGTTGAATGAGCAGTTCTTC
CASSWGGGSLLNEQFF
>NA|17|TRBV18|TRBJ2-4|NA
TGTGCCAGCTCCCCACCAGGGGTTGCTCACAATAAAAACATTCAGTACTTC
CASSPPGVAHNKNIQYF
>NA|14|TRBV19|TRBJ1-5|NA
TGTGCCAGTAGTACCGGACGGGGGGATCAGCCCCAGCATTTT
CASSTGRGDQPQHF
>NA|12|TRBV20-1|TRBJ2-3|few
TGCAGTGCTAGGGGAAACGAGGATACGCAGTATTTT
CSARGNEDTQYF
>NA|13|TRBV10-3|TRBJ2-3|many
TGTGCCATCAGTGAGCCCCTAGCGGATACGCAGTATTTT
CAISEPLADTQYF
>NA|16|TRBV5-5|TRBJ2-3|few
TGTGCCAGCAACCCTCTAGGGAGACCTAGCACAGATACGCAGTATTTT
CASNPLGRPSTDTQYF
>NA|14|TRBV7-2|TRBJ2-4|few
TGTGCCAGCAGCTTAACGCAGGGTAGGAACATTCAGTACTTC
CASSLTQGRNIQYF
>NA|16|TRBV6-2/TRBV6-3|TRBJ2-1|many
TGTGCCAGCAGTACGCCGAGTCTAGCGAAATACAATGAGCAGTTCTTC
CASSTPSLAKYNEQFF
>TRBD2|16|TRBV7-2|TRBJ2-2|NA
TGTGCCAGCAGCACCCGGACTAGCGGGACGGTGGGGGAGCTGTTTTTT
CASSTRTSGTVGELFF
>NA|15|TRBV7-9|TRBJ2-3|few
TGTGCCAGCAGCCTAGACATGACTAGCACAGATACGCAGTATTTT
CASSLDMTSTDTQYF
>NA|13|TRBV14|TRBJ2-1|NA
TGTGCCAGCAGCCAACGAAATTCCAATGAGCAGTTCTTC
CASSQRNSNEQFF
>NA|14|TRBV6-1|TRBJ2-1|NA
TGTGCCAGCAGCCTGGGACTTCTACCCAATGAGCAGTTCTTC
CASSLGLLPNEQFF
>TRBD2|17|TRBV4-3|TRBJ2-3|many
TGCGCCAGCAGCCAAGGCCGACTAGCGTGGAACACAGATACGCAGTATTTT
CASSQGRLAWNTDTQYF
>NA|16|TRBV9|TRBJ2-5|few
TGTGCCAGCAGCCCAAGTTGGGTGTTGGGCCAAGAGACCCAGTACTTC
CASSPSWVLGQETQYF
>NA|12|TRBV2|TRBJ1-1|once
TGTGCCAGCAGTGGGGAACAGACTGAAGCTTTCTTT
CASSGEQTEAFF
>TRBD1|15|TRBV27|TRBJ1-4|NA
TGTGCCAGCAGTTCCGGGGGGACAGGGGGTGAAAAACTGTTTTTT
CASSSGGTGGEKLFF
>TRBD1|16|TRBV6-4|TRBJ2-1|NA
TGTGCCAGCAGTGACTCAACAGGGGTCCCCTACAATGAGCAGTTCTTC
CASSDSTGVPYNEQFF
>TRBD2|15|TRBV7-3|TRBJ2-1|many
TGTGCCAGCAGCCTGACTAGCGGGAGTCACAATGAGCAGTTCTTC
CASSLTSGSHNEQFF
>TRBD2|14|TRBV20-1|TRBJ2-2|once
TGCAGTGCTAACTTGGCGGGGGTAACCGGGGAGCTGTTTTTT
CSANLAGVTGELFF
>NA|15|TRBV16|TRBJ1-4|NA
TGTGCCAGCAGCCAAGTTCGCCAGGGTGGGGAAAAACTGTTTTTT
CASSQVRQGGEKLFF
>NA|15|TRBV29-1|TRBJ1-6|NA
TGCAGCGTTGGATGTCAGACAGCTGATAATTCACCCCTCCACTTT
CSVGCQTADNSPLHF
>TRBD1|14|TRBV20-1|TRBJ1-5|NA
TGCAGTGCTAACAATAACAGGGGAACTCAGCCCCAGCATTTT
CSANNNRGTQPQHF
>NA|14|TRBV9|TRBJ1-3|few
TGTGCCAGCAACCTTGGGGGCTCTGGAAACACCATATATTTT
CASNLGGSGNTIYF
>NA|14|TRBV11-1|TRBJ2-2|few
TGTGCCAGCAGCTTACAACCCAGCACCGGGGAGCTGTTTTTT
CASSLQPSTGELFF
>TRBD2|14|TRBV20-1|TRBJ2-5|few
TGCAGTGCTATCCCCGCGGGAGGTCGGGAGACCCAGTACTTC
CSAIPAGGRETQYF
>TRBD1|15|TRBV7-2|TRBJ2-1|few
TGTGCCAGCAGCGCAACTGGACAGGGGGTGGATGAGCAGTTCTTC
CASSATGQGVDEQFF
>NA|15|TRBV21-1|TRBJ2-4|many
TGTGCCCGGAGGGGGGCAGTACGGAGCAAAAACATTCAGTACTTC
CARRGAVRSKNIQYF